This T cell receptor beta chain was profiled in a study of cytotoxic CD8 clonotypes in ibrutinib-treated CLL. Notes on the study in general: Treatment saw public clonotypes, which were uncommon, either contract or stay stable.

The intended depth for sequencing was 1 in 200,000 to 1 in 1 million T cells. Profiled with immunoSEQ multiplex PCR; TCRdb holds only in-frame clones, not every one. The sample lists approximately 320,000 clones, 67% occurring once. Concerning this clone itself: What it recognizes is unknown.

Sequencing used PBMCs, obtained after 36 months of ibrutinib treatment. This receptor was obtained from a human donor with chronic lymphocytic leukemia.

CDR3 nucleotide sequence: TGTGCCAGCACCTTCAGAGAGAACACTGAAGCTTTCTTT. Protein sequence: CASTFRENTEAFF. The chain has TRBV11-2 and TRBJ1-1; D is undetermined. The CDR3 covers 13 residues. CDR1 and CDR2 from the germline V gene are SGHAT and FQNNGV. V lost 7 bases and J 1 base, leaving 10 bases between the germline ends.